Presented here are 32 T cell receptor beta chains from one specimen sequenced in a study of response to subunit inactivated influenza vaccine (dated by TCRdb to about 2018). The library was generated by RT-PCR. The run used an Illumina HiSeq 2500. TCRdb's own reprocessing of the public reads used fastp at Q25 and MiXCR and kept productive beta chains. All rows with the same CDR3 protein become a single entry with the most common DNA and genes. In all, the sample holds under 950,000 distinct CDR3 sequences, and around 21% of those were seen once. Roughly 10% of the sample is held by the ten biggest clonotypes. The specimen comprised PBMCs from blood, sampled 5 days after vaccination. The source is a man between 50 and 59 years old who received an inactivated influenza vaccine. Donor details come from another sample of the same person, matched by shared clones.

DNA of the CDR3: TGTGCCAGCAGCATGGGAAATCTTAATGAGCAGTTCTTC. This translates into CASSMGNLNEQFF. The V gene is TRBV12-3 or TRBV12-4, the J gene TRBJ2-1; D gene uncertain. CDR3 size: 13 residues. V was cut by 6 bases and J by 7 bases, with 13 bases left in between.

This clonotype has a count of ten or more. The chain links TRBV5-1 to TRBJ2-5; 7 positions agree with TRBD1. Germline trimming cut 4 bases from V and 4 bases from J; bases unmatched to any gene: 10. Germline V lookup: CDR1 SGHRS, CDR2 YFSETQ. This CDR3 comprises 15 residues. The CDR3 DNA follows: TGCGCCAGCAGCCCCTCGACAGGGTGGGGAGAGACCCAGTACTTC. Protein sequence: CASSPSTGWGETQYF.

This clonotype was detected a few times. The chain links TRBV7-7 to TRBJ2-3; 10 bases line up with TRBD2. J lost 4 bases, V lost 4 bases, and 5 bases had no gene match. CDR1 SSHAT and CDR2 FNYEAQ come from the germline V gene (reference sequence). The CDR3 consists of 15 residues. CDR3: CASSSSGSGADTQYF. CDR3 in DNA: TGTGCCAGCAGCTCTAGCGGGAGTGGGGCAGATACGCAGTATTTT.

The rearrangement links TRBV27 to TRBJ2-1; a weak D match, TRBD2 (5 bases). CDR3 size: 13 residues. CDR1 is MNHEY and CDR2 is SMNVEV in the germline V gene (reference sequence). V lost 5 bases, J lost 10 bases, and 15 bases lay in between. In DNA, the CDR3 is TGTGCCAGCAGTCTGTCTCCGGGAAACGAGCAGTTCTTC. It translates to CASSLSPGNEQFF.

V is TRBV9 and J is TRBJ2-7, with 7 positions matching TRBD1. CDR1 SGDLS and CDR2 YYNGEE come from the germline V gene. V trimming: 3 bases; J trimming: 0 bases; junction bases outside the gene matches: 3. This CDR3 contains 14 residues. The CDR3 protein is CASSETGISYEQYF. The CDR3 DNA is TGTGCCAGCAGCGAGACAGGGATCTCCTACGAGCAGTACTTC. Full variable domain (missing parts from reference TRBV9 and TRBJ2-7): DSGVTQTPKHLITATGQRVTLRCSPRSGDLSVYWYQQSLDQGLQFLIQYYNGEERAKGNILERFSAQQFPDLHSELNLSSLELGDSALYFCASSETGISYEQYFGPGTRLTVT.

The V and J genes are TRBV6-1 and TRBJ2-1; a possible D gene is TRBD2 (6 bases). The ends were cut back, 5 bases at V and 3 bases at J, with 17 bases in the middle. Germline V gives CDR1 MNHNS, CDR2 SASEGT. This CDR3 spans 16 amino acids. CDR3 sequence (DNA): TGTGCCAGCAGTCCTCCCGCGGGGCCAAACTACAATGAGCAGTTCTTC. Its translation is CASSPPAGPNYNEQFF.

V is TRBV4-1 and J is TRBJ2-1, with 11 positions matching TRBD1. V trimming: 8 bases; J trimming: 3 bases; junction bases outside the gene matches: 9. This CDR3 is built from 16 residues. The germline gives CDR1 MGHRA, CDR2 YSYEKL. The CDR3 protein is CASRKLGQGVYNEQFF. The CDR3 region has the DNA TGCGCCAGCCGAAAATTGGGACAGGGGGTCTACAATGAGCAGTTCTTC.

This rearrangement joins TRBV7-9 to TRBJ2-1; D is undetermined. The CDR3 totals 14 residues. Per the germline V gene, CDR1 is SEHNR and CDR2 is FQNEAQ (reference sequence). The V and J ends lost 5 bases and 0 bases respectively, with 8 bases between them. This chain's CDR3 is CASSPKGSYNEQFF. In DNA, the CDR3 is TGTGCCAGCAGCCCAAAGGGCTCCTACAATGAGCAGTTCTTC. Supplemented by reference TRBV7-9 and TRBJ2-1, the full variable domain reads DTGVSQNPRHKITKRGQNVTFRCDPISEHNRLYWYRQTLGQGPEFLTYFQNEAQLEKSRLLSDRFSAERPKGSFSTLEIQRTEQGDSAMYLCASSPKGSYNEQFFGPGTRLTVL.

J is TRBJ2-7 and V is TRBV20-1; D gene unclear. Trimming removed 6 bases at V and 3 bases at J, with 18 bases between. Germline V lookup: CDR1 DFQATT, CDR2 SNEGSKA (reference sequence). This CDR3 region has 14 residues. The CDR3 DNA is TGCAGTGCCGCAAACCCCCAGGTAATCTACGAGCAGTACTTC. Translated, it gives CSAANPQVIYEQYF.

This clonotype was counted between two and nine times. The rearrangement joins TRBV14 to TRBJ2-5; D uncertain. Germline CDR1 SGHDN, CDR2 FVKESK. CDR3 length: 14 residues. The V and J ends lost 1 base and 1 base respectively, with 7 bases between them. The CDR3 DNA reads as TGTGCCAGCAGCCAAGTCTACAGCCAAGAGACCCAGTACTTC. Protein sequence: CASSQVYSQETQYF.

This clonotype has just a few counts. The chain has TRBV6-1 and TRBJ1-2, with D perhaps matching TRBD1 (5 bases). Germline values: CDR1 MNHNS, CDR2 SASEGT. Trimming stripped 5 bases from V and 4 bases from J, with 17 bases between. This CDR3 contains 15 residues. The CDR3 reads CASSLGGAGTYGYTF. Here the CDR3 DNA reads TGTGCCAGCAGTCTTGGAGGGGCAGGGACCTATGGCTACACCTTC.

The sample holds a few counts of this clonotype. This sequence joins TRBV5-1 and TRBJ1-4; D unclear. V shed 1 base and J shed 0 bases, with 7 bases lying between them. In germline, CDR1 is SGHRS, CDR2 YFSETQ. The CDR3 extends over 15 amino acids. The CDR3 nucleotides read TGCGCCAGCAGCTTGTCCCCTGCAACTAATGAAAAACTGTTTTTT. It is translated as CASSLSPATNEKLFF.

This clonotype appeared many times. The chain joins TRBV29-1 to TRBJ2-1; 9 bases fit TRBD1. The CDR3 has 13 residues. V trimming: 5 bases; J trimming: 6 bases; junction bases outside the gene matches: 5. CDR1 is SQVTM and CDR2 is ANQGSEA in the germline V gene. As DNA, the CDR3 is TGCAGCGTTTTACAGGGGGCAGGCAATGAGCAGTTCTTC. This encodes CSVLQGAGNEQFF.

The sample holds a few counts of this clonotype. The J gene is TRBJ1-1, the V gene TRBV3-1, with D hard to call. CDR1 and CDR2 from the germline V gene are LGHDT and YNNKEL (reference sequence). The CDR3 sequence is 12 residues long. Trimming shortened V by 4 bases and J by 8 bases, and 11 bases separated the two germline ends. This CDR3 reads CASSRGKDEAFF. The CDR3 DNA follows: TGTGCCAGCAGCCGCGGGAAGGACGAAGCTTTCTTT.

In this sample, this clonotype turned up many times. The CDR3 DNA is TGCGCCAGCAGCCAAGGAACGGGGCAAGGGGTCACCGGGGAGCTGTTTTTT. This sequence encodes CASSQGTGQGVTGELFF. The V gene is TRBV4-3, the J gene TRBJ2-2; D possibly matches TRBD1 or TRBD2 (5 bases each). Germline V lookup: CDR1 LGHNA, CDR2 YSLEER. Trimming took 1 base from V and 4 from J, leaving 16 bases between them. The CDR3 is 17 residues long.

This clonotype came up a few times. The CDR3 DNA sequence: TGTGCCAGCAGCCCCGGGACAGGGGGCCGCCAGCCCCAGCATTTT. This sequence encodes CASSPGTGGRQPQHF. The chain couples TRBV6-2 or TRBV6-3 to TRBJ1-5, with 12 bases that match TRBD1. V was clipped by 6 bases and J by 7 bases; unmatched bases: 7. The V gene's germline CDR1 is MNHEY and CDR2 SVGEGT. The CDR3 consists of 15 residues.

This clonotype occurred a few times. The chain recombines TRBV20-1 with TRBJ2-3; no clear D gene. The V gene's germline CDR1 is DFQATT and CDR2 SNEGSKA (reference sequence). CDR3 length equals 11 residues. V lost 6 bases, J lost 5 bases, and 9 bases lay in between. The CDR3 bases are TGCAGTGCGAGGAATCGAGATACGCAGTATTTT. It codes for CSARNRDTQYF.

This clonotype was detected many times. V gene TRBV29-1 combines with J gene TRBJ2-3; weak D call: TRBD1 (5 bases). The germline V gene has CDR1 SQVTM and CDR2 ANQGSEA. V lost 4 bases, J lost 2 bases, and 7 bases lay in between. The CDR3 contains 12 residues. The DNA of the CDR3 is TGCAGCGTTGCCGGACACACAGATACGCAGTATTTT. Translating it yields CSVAGHTDTQYF.

V is TRBV7-3 and J is TRBJ2-1, with 7 bases lining up with TRBD2. Germline assignment: CDR1 SGHTA and CDR2 FQGTGA. V lost 1 base, J lost 0 bases, and 3 bases stayed unmatched. The CDR3 spans 16 residues. The DNA for the CDR3 is TGTGCCAGCAGCTTAAAACTAGCGCGCTCCTACAATGAGCAGTTCTTC. As protein: CASSLKLARSYNEQFF.

V is TRBV5-1 and J is TRBJ2-7; possibly TRBD1 or TRBD2 for D (5 bases each). Germline CDR1 and CDR2: SGHRS and YFSETQ. Trimming left V 3 bases short and J 11 bases short, with 24 bases between. The CDR3 has 15 amino acids. The CDR3 nucleotides read TGCGCCAGCAGCTCGTCCTCGGGGCAAGTTAACCCAGAGTACTTC. This sequence encodes CASSSSSGQVNPEYF.

V and J are TRBV3-1 and TRBJ2-7, with 10 nucleotides matching TRBD1. V lost 5 bases to trimming and J lost 5 bases; unmatched junction nucleotides: 9. The CDR3 has 15 amino acids. Germline CDR1 LGHDT, CDR2 YNNKEL (reference sequence). The CDR3 loop is CASSAPGQGIHEQYF. CDR3 nucleotide sequence: TGTGCCAGCAGCGCACCGGGACAGGGGATCCACGAGCAGTACTTC.

In its sample, this clonotype was seen a few times. The CDR3 protein is CASSFEGFKNIQYF. The CDR3 nucleotides are TGTGCCAGCAGCTTCGAGGGGTTTAAAAACATTCAGTACTTC. The chain uses TRBV5-6 and TRBJ2-4; D is possibly TRBD1 or TRBD2 (5 bases each). The CDR3 covers 14 residues. Trimming pared 2 bases from V and 4 bases from J, leaving 10 bases between. Per germline, CDR1 SGHDT and CDR2 YYEEEE.

This clonotype was detected many times. V gene TRBV5-1 combines with J gene TRBJ2-2, with 8 bases matching TRBD1. The CDR3 consists of 15 residues. The germline V gene has CDR1 SGHRS and CDR2 YFSETQ. V lost 2 bases, J lost 4 bases, and 4 bases stayed unmatched. CDR3 sequence reads: CASSFDRGGTGELFF. The CDR3 bases are TGCGCCAGCAGCTTCGACAGGGGAGGCACCGGGGAGCTGTTTTTT.

This sequence joins TRBV24-1 and TRBJ2-1, with D perhaps matching TRBD1 or TRBD2 (5 bases each). The CDR3 length is 14 residues. V lost 4 bases and J 6 bases, leaving 12 bases between the germline ends. Germline CDR1 is KGHDR and CDR2 is SFDVKD. The CDR3 DNA is TGTGCCACCAGTGACCTTGGGACGGTCAATGAGCAGTTCTTC. Its translation is CATSDLGTVNEQFF.

The genes are TRBV7-9 and TRBJ2-7, with D perhaps TRBD2 (6 bases). V gave up 5 bases and J gave up 6 bases, with 23 bases separating them. CDR1 and CDR2 (germline): SEHNR, FQNEAQ (reference sequence). The CDR3 runs 16 residues. This CDR3 is CASSPIDTLGGIEQYF. The CDR3 DNA reads TGTGCCAGCAGCCCTATCGACACCCTTGGAGGGATCGAGCAGTACTTC. Filled out from reference TRBV7-9 and TRBJ2-7, the complete variable domain reads DTGVSQNPRHKITKRGQNVTFRCDPISEHNRLYWYRQTLGQGPEFLTYFQNEAQLEKSRLLSDRFSAERPKGSFSTLEIQRTEQGDSAMYLCASSPIDTLGGIEQYFGPGTRLTVT.

This chain links TRBV5-6 with TRBJ2-7; D uncertain. Germline CDR1 and CDR2: SGHDT and YYEEEE. The V end lost 5 bases, the J end lost 0 bases, and 12 bases lay between the germline ends. This CDR3 comprises 14 residues. The CDR3 coding sequence is TGTGCCAGCAGTGGGCGGTCGGCCTCCTACGAGCAGTACTTC. Protein sequence: CASSGRSASYEQYF.

The chain recombines TRBV4-3 with TRBJ2-7; 8 bases match TRBD1. Trimming at V came to 0 bases and at J to 2 bases, leaving 9 bases not matched to a gene. This CDR3 is 17 amino acids long. Germline V lookup: CDR1 LGHNA, CDR2 YSLEER. The CDR3 here is CASSQDHRTGRTYEQYF. The CDR3 nucleotides are TGCGCCAGCAGCCAAGATCATAGGACAGGGCGGACCTACGAGCAGTACTTC.

V is TRBV12-3 or TRBV12-4 and J is TRBJ2-7; D ambiguous. The V end was cut by 0 bases, the J end by 6 bases, with 9 bases between. The CDR3 contains 13 residues. The CDR3 here is CASSLAPSFEQYF. The CDR3 DNA reads as TGTGCCAGCAGTTTAGCCCCGAGTTTCGAGCAGTACTTC.

The sample holds a few counts of this clonotype. V is TRBV7-2 and J is TRBJ2-3; D is tentatively TRBD1 or TRBD2 (6 bases each). Germline CDR1 and CDR2: SGHTA and FQGNSA. The CDR3 extends over 15 amino acids. Trimming left V 5 bases short and J 0 bases short, with 12 bases between. The CDR3 reads CASSPGATSTDTQYF. In DNA form, the CDR3 reads TGTGCCAGCAGCCCGGGGGCAACTAGCACAGATACGCAGTATTTT.

As DNA, the CDR3 is TGTGCCAGCAACAAACTAGCGGGAGACTACGAGCAGTACTTC. Its protein is CASNKLAGDYEQYF. The chain links TRBV7-2 to TRBJ2-7; 11 bases are a match to TRBD2. V trimming: 7 bases; J trimming: 3 bases; junction bases outside the gene matches: 5. Germline V gene sequence: CDR1 SGHTA, CDR2 FQGNSA. The CDR3 contains 14 residues. The whole variable domain, remainder taken from reference TRBV7-2 and TRBJ2-7, is GAGVSQSPSNKVTEKGKDVELRCDPISGHTALYWYRQSLGQGLEFLIYFQGNSAPDKSGLPSDRFSAERTGGSVSTLTIQRTQQEDSAVYLCASNKLAGDYEQYFGPGTRLTVT.

The chain couples TRBV18 to TRBJ2-7; D remains unclear. CDR3 length: 13 amino acids. V lost 2 bases to trimming and J lost 6 bases, with 11 bases between them. Germline CDR1 is KGHSH and CDR2 is LQKENI. As DNA, the CDR3 is TGTGCCAGCTCACCATCCTCAGGCGGCGAGCAGTACTTC. Translating it yields CASSPSSGGEQYF.

Only a few counts were recorded for this clonotype. This chain uses TRBV29-1 with TRBJ2-7, with D hard to call. V gave up 6 bases and J gave up 6 bases, with 15 bases separating them. The CDR3 loop spans 12 amino acids. Germline-derived CDR1 and CDR2 are SQVTM and ANQGSEA. In DNA form, the CDR3 reads TGCAGCGTGCTACTACCGCAACGCGAGCAGTACTTC. As protein: CSVLLPQREQYF.